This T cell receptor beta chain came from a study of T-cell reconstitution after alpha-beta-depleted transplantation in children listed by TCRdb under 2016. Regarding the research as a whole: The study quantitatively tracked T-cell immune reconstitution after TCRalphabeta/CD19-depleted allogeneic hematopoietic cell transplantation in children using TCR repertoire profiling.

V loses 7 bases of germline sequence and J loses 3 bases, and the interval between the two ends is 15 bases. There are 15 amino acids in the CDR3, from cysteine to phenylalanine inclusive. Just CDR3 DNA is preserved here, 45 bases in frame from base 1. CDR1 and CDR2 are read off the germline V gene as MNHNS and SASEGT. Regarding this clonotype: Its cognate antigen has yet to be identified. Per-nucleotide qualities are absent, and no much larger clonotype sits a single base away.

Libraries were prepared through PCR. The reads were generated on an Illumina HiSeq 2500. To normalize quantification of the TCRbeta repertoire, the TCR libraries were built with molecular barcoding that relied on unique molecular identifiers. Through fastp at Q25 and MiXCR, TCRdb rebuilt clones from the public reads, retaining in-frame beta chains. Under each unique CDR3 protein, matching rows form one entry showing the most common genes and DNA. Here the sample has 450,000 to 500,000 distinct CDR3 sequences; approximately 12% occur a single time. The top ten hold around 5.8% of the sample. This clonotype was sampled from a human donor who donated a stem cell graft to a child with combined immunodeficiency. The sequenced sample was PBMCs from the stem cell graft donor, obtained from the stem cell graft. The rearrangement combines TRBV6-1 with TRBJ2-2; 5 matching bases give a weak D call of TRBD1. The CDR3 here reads CASIQGGPYTGELFF. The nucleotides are TGTGCCAGCATCCAGGGTGGACCTTACACCGGGGAGCTGTTTTTT.